The rows below give T cell receptor beta chains drawn from one sample of a study of shared clonotypes between healthy human individuals. The repertoire was sequenced with immunoSEQ multiplex PCR; TCRdb's copy has only in-frame clones and lacks some. The table shows about 670,000 clones, with about 78% occurring only once. Sequencing was carried out using memory CD4+ T cells sorted from blood. These receptors originate from a woman aged 25 to 39 in good health. The CDR3 runs from the conserved cysteine through the conserved F or W. The D gene is left open where the match is weak. The size of a clone is reported for some rows only, either as once, few or many, or as a class for expanded clones.

CDR3 protein: CAWSVYGANVLTF; CDR3 DNA: TGTGCCTGGAGTGTCTATGGGGCCAACGTCCTGACTTTC; J gene: TRBJ2-6; V gene: TRBV30; D gene: NA; clone size: few
CDR3 protein: CASKVSARALFNYGYTF; CDR3 DNA: TGTGCCAGTAAGGTTTCAGCCAGAGCCCTTTTTAACTATGGCTACACCTTC; J gene: TRBJ1-2; V gene: TRBV19; D gene: NA; clone size: NA
CDR3 protein: CASSSGQGEGDEKLFF; CDR3 DNA: TGTGCCAGCAGTTCCGGACAGGGTGAGGGGGATGAAAAACTGTTTTTT; J gene: TRBJ1-4; V gene: TRBV27; D gene: TRBD1; clone size: NA
CDR3 protein: CASSEVAGEGNEQFF; CDR3 DNA: TGTGCCAGCAGTGAGGTAGCGGGAGAGGGGAATGAGCAGTTCTTC; J gene: TRBJ2-1; V gene: TRBV6-4; D gene: TRBD2; clone size: NA
CDR3 protein: CASTPGDNRNTEAFF; CDR3 DNA: TGTGCCAGCACTCCTGGGGACAACCGGAACACTGAAGCTTTCTTT; J gene: TRBJ1-1; V gene: TRBV28; D gene: NA; clone size: NA
CDR3 protein: CASSPTGVLTDTQYF; CDR3 DNA: TGTGCCAGCAGCCCGACAGGGGTCTTGACAGATACGCAGTATTTT; J gene: TRBJ2-3; V gene: TRBV14; D gene: TRBD1; clone size: NA
CDR3 protein: CASSRDRESTEAFF; CDR3 DNA: TGCGCCAGCAGCCGGGACAGGGAATCGACTGAAGCTTTCTTT; J gene: TRBJ1-1; V gene: TRBV4-1; D gene: TRBD1; clone size: NA
CDR3 protein: CASIAGSANEKLFF; CDR3 DNA: TGTGCCAGCATAGCAGGGTCGGCTAATGAAAAACTGTTTTTT; J gene: TRBJ1-4; V gene: TRBV6-5; D gene: NA; clone size: NA
CDR3 protein: CASSRFVGGGTDTQYF; CDR3 DNA: TGTGCCAGCAGCAGATTCGTGGGAGGGGGAACAGATACGCAGTATTTT; J gene: TRBJ2-3; V gene: TRBV9; D gene: NA; clone size: NA
CDR3 protein: CAIKDRREGGNYEQYF; CDR3 DNA: TGTGCCATCAAAGATCGCAGGGAGGGGGGTAACTACGAGCAGTACTTC; J gene: TRBJ2-7; V gene: TRBV10-3; D gene: NA; clone size: NA
CDR3 protein: CASRPGTGERNTEAFF; CDR3 DNA: TGCGCCAGCAGACCCGGGACAGGGGAAAGGAACACTGAAGCTTTCTTT; J gene: TRBJ1-1; V gene: TRBV4-1; D gene: TRBD1; clone size: NA
CDR3 protein: CASSPGQAYTDTQYF; CDR3 DNA: TGTGCCAGCTCACCCGGACAGGCATACACAGATACGCAGTATTTT; J gene: TRBJ2-3; V gene: TRBV18; D gene: TRBD1; clone size: NA
CDR3 protein: CSVDLQGRNTEAFF; CDR3 DNA: TGCAGCGTCGACTTACAGGGAAGGAACACTGAAGCTTTCTTT; J gene: TRBJ1-1; V gene: TRBV29-1; D gene: NA; clone size: many
CDR3 protein: CASRDRGQTYEQYF; CDR3 DNA: TGCGCCAGCAGGGACAGGGGCCAAACCTACGAGCAGTACTTC; J gene: TRBJ2-7; V gene: TRBV10-2; D gene: TRBD1; clone size: NA
CDR3 protein: CASSIREQGYEQYF; CDR3 DNA: TGTGCCAGCAGCATAAGAGAACAGGGCTACGAGCAGTACTTC; J gene: TRBJ2-7; V gene: TRBV9; D gene: NA; clone size: NA
CDR3 protein: CASSRTGSRTEAFF; CDR3 DNA: TGTGCCAGCAGTCGGACAGGGTCGCGCACTGAAGCTTTCTTT; J gene: TRBJ1-1; V gene: TRBV2; D gene: TRBD1; clone size: NA
CDR3 protein: CASSFQTRGGAAETQYF; CDR3 DNA: TGTGCCAGCAGTTTCCAAACCCGAGGGGGGGCGGCGGAGACCCAGTACTTC; J gene: TRBJ2-5; V gene: TRBV28; D gene: NA; clone size: NA
CDR3 protein: CASSFRGRNQPQHF; CDR3 DNA: TGTGCCAGCAGTTTTAGGGGGCGCAATCAGCCCCAGCATTTT; J gene: TRBJ1-5; V gene: TRBV27; D gene: TRBD1; clone size: NA
CDR3 protein: CASSPPGTSGRREQFF; CDR3 DNA: TGTGCCAGCTCACCACCGGGCACTAGCGGGAGACGGGAGCAGTTCTTC; J gene: TRBJ2-1; V gene: TRBV18; D gene: TRBD2; clone size: NA
CDR3 protein: CASSLRAGVTGELFF; CDR3 DNA: TGTGCCAGCAGCTTGAGAGCGGGAGTCACCGGGGAGCTGTTTTTT; J gene: TRBJ2-2; V gene: TRBV5-4; D gene: TRBD2; clone size: NA
CDR3 protein: CASSRWGSQSDEQFF; CDR3 DNA: TGCGCCAGCAGCCGCTGGGGTTCCCAATCCGATGAGCAGTTCTTC; J gene: TRBJ2-1; V gene: TRBV4-1; D gene: NA; clone size: NA
CDR3 protein: CASSPGGASGTIPGELFF; CDR3 DNA: TGTGCCAGCAGCCCAGGAGGGGCTAGCGGGACCATACCCGGGGAGCTGTTTTTT; J gene: TRBJ2-2; V gene: TRBV7-2; D gene: TRBD2; clone size: NA
CDR3 protein: CASSGSGNTEAFF; CDR3 DNA: TGTGCCAGCAGTGGATCAGGGAACACTGAAGCTTTCTTT; J gene: TRBJ1-1; V gene: TRBV28; D gene: NA; clone size: NA
CDR3 protein: CASSTGQGGRSAKNIQYF; CDR3 DNA: TGTGCCAGTAGTACGGGACAGGGAGGTAGATCGGCCAAAAACATTCAGTACTTC; J gene: TRBJ2-4; V gene: TRBV19; D gene: TRBD1; clone size: NA
CDR3 protein: CASSLRSGLSGANVLTF; CDR3 DNA: TGTGCCAGCAGCTTACGATCGGGACTCTCTGGGGCCAACGTCCTGACTTTC; J gene: TRBJ2-6; V gene: TRBV7-1; D gene: NA; clone size: NA
CDR3 protein: CASSPDVLAGNEQFF; CDR3 DNA: TGTGCCAGCAGCCCAGATGTCCTAGCGGGCAATGAGCAGTTCTTC; J gene: TRBJ2-1; V gene: TRBV7-2; D gene: TRBD2; clone size: once
CDR3 protein: CASSVEVGNSYGYTF; CDR3 DNA: TGTGCCAGCAGCGTAGAGGTGGGGAATAGCTATGGCTACACCTTC; J gene: TRBJ1-2; V gene: TRBV9; D gene: NA; clone size: NA
CDR3 protein: CASSQTGLAVQYF; CDR3 DNA: TGTGCCAGCAGCCAGACGGGGCTTGCTGTTCAGTACTTC; J gene: TRBJ2-7; V gene: TRBV14; D gene: NA; clone size: NA
CDR3 protein: CASSIEGGNQPQHF; CDR3 DNA: TGTGCCAGTAGTATTGAAGGGGGCAATCAGCCCCAGCATTTT; J gene: TRBJ1-5; V gene: TRBV19; D gene: NA; clone size: NA
CDR3 protein: CASSLQGSGNTIYF; CDR3 DNA: TGTGCCAGCAGTTTACAAGGTTCTGGAAACACCATATATTTT; J gene: TRBJ1-3; V gene: TRBV27; D gene: NA; clone size: NA
CDR3 protein: CASSLTYTEAFF; CDR3 DNA: TGTGCCAGCAGCTTAACCTACACTGAAGCTTTCTTT; J gene: TRBJ1-1; V gene: TRBV11-2; D gene: NA; clone size: NA
CDR3 protein: CASSEARSAEKDTQYF; CDR3 DNA: TGTGCCAGCAGTGAAGCGAGGAGCGCGGAGAAAGATACGCAGTATTTT; J gene: TRBJ2-3; V gene: TRBV6-1; D gene: NA; clone size: NA
CDR3 protein: CASSFRRLPYEQYF; CDR3 DNA: TGTGCCAGCAGCTTTAGGAGGTTACCCTACGAGCAGTACTTC; J gene: TRBJ2-7; V gene: TRBV7-8; D gene: NA; clone size: once
CDR3 protein: CASSIAGIYTDTQYF; CDR3 DNA: TGTGCCAGTAGTATAGCGGGAATCTACACAGATACGCAGTATTTT; J gene: TRBJ2-3; V gene: TRBV19; D gene: NA; clone size: NA
CDR3 protein: CASSVAGGYGYTF; CDR3 DNA: TGTGCCAGCAGTGTAGCAGGGGGTTATGGCTACACCTTC; J gene: TRBJ1-2; V gene: TRBV25-1; D gene: TRBD1; clone size: NA
CDR3 protein: CASSLDRGSEKLFF; CDR3 DNA: TGTGCCAGCAGCCTGGACAGGGGGAGTGAAAAACTGTTTTTT; J gene: TRBJ1-4; V gene: TRBV7-9; D gene: TRBD1; clone size: once
CDR3 protein: CASSARGVLAGGDEQFF; CDR3 DNA: TGTGCCAGCAGCGCCCGCGGGGTACTAGCGGGAGGGGATGAGCAGTTCTTC; J gene: TRBJ2-1; V gene: TRBV9; D gene: TRBD2; clone size: NA
CDR3 protein: CASSFGVGQPQHF; CDR3 DNA: TGTGCCAGTAGTTTCGGGGTTGGTCAGCCCCAGCATTTT; J gene: TRBJ1-5; V gene: TRBV19; D gene: NA; clone size: NA
CDR3 protein: CASRQDRGSFDEQYF; CDR3 DNA: TGTGCCAGCAGACAGGACAGGGGATCGTTCGACGAGCAGTACTTC; J gene: TRBJ2-7; V gene: TRBV28; D gene: TRBD1; clone size: few
CDR3 protein: CASRGGLTEAFF; CDR3 DNA: TGCGCCAGCAGAGGGGGACTCACTGAAGCTTTCTTT; J gene: TRBJ1-1; V gene: TRBV10-2; D gene: NA; clone size: NA
CDR3 protein: CASSSRESDEQFF; CDR3 DNA: TGTGCCAGCAGCTCCCGTGAGAGCGATGAGCAGTTCTTC; J gene: TRBJ2-1; V gene: TRBV11-3; D gene: NA; clone size: NA
CDR3 protein: CASSEGQGPAGELFF; CDR3 DNA: TGCGCCAGCAGCGAGGGACAGGGCCCAGCCGGGGAGCTGTTTTTT; J gene: TRBJ2-2; V gene: TRBV5-1; D gene: TRBD1; clone size: NA
CDR3 protein: CASCRDRVSSQPQHF; CDR3 DNA: TGTGCCAGCTGCCGAGACAGGGTCAGCAGTCAGCCCCAGCATTTT; J gene: TRBJ1-5; V gene: TRBV6-6; D gene: TRBD1; clone size: NA
CDR3 protein: CASRFGTGETKKTDTQYF; CDR3 DNA: TGTGCCAGCAGATTCGGGACAGGCGAAACTAAGAAGACAGATACGCAGTATTTT; J gene: TRBJ2-3; V gene: TRBV6-4; D gene: TRBD1; clone size: NA
CDR3 protein: CASSRQGATNEKLFF; CDR3 DNA: TGCGCCAGCAGCCGACAGGGTGCTACTAATGAAAAACTGTTTTTT; J gene: TRBJ1-4; V gene: TRBV5-1; D gene: TRBD1; clone size: NA
CDR3 protein: CAWSVSRDGYTF; CDR3 DNA: TGTGCCTGGAGTGTTTCCCGCGATGGCTACACCTTC; J gene: TRBJ1-2; V gene: TRBV30; D gene: NA; clone size: NA
CDR3 protein: CASSVQTNTEAFF; CDR3 DNA: TGTGCCAGCAGTGTACAGACTAACACTGAAGCTTTCTTT; J gene: TRBJ1-1; V gene: TRBV6-4; D gene: NA; clone size: NA
CDR3 protein: CASREWTSSYNEQFF; CDR3 DNA: TGTGCCAGCAGAGAATGGACCTCCTCCTACAATGAGCAGTTCTTC; J gene: TRBJ2-1; V gene: TRBV11-2; D gene: NA; clone size: NA
CDR3 protein: CASSLALAGSETQYF; CDR3 DNA: TGTGCCAGCAGCCTCGCGCTAGCGGGATCAGAGACCCAGTACTTC; J gene: TRBJ2-5; V gene: TRBV7-6; D gene: TRBD2; clone size: NA
CDR3 protein: CASSLGPAGTDTQYF; CDR3 DNA: TGTGCCAGCAGCCTTGGCCCAGCGGGCACAGATACGCAGTATTTT; J gene: TRBJ2-3; V gene: TRBV27; D gene: NA; clone size: NA
CDR3 protein: CASSQGTPLNTEAFF; CDR3 DNA: TGCGCCAGCAGCCAAGGAACCCCCCTGAACACTGAAGCTTTCTTT; J gene: TRBJ1-1; V gene: TRBV4-1; D gene: NA; clone size: NA
CDR3 protein: CASSEPPGTKKLFF; CDR3 DNA: TGTGCCAGCAGTGAGCCACCCGGGACTAAAAAACTGTTTTTT; J gene: TRBJ1-4; V gene: TRBV2; D gene: NA; clone size: NA
CDR3 protein: CASSFGAGGQETQYF; CDR3 DNA: TGTGCCAGCAGCTTCGGTGCGGGGGGCCAAGAGACCCAGTACTTC; J gene: TRBJ2-5; V gene: TRBV7-9; D gene: TRBD2; clone size: NA
CDR3 protein: CASSPQGASSETQYF; CDR3 DNA: TGTGCCAGCAGCCCCCAGGGGGCGAGTTCAGAGACCCAGTACTTC; J gene: TRBJ2-5; V gene: TRBV11-2; D gene: TRBD1; clone size: NA
CDR3 protein: CATSRDGTRSNEQFF; CDR3 DNA: TGTGCCACCAGCAGAGATGGTACGCGATCCAATGAGCAGTTCTTC; J gene: TRBJ2-1; V gene: TRBV15; D gene: NA; clone size: NA